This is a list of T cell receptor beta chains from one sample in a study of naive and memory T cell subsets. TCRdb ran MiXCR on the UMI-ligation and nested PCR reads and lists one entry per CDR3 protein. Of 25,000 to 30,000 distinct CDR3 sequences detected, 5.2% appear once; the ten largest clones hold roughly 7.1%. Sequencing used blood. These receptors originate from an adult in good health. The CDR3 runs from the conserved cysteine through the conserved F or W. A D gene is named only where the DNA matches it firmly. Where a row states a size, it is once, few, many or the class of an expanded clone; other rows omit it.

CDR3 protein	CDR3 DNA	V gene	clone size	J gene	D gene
CASIDLRHSSNYGYTF	TGTGCCAGCATCGATCTTAGGCACAGCTCTAACTATGGCTACACCTTC	TRBV13	many	TRBJ1-2	-
CASTGEGIPPLHF	TGTGCCAGCACGGGGGAGGGGATTCCACCCCTCCACTTT	TRBV2	few	TRBJ1-6	-
CASSPRDGAYGYTF	TGTGCCAGCAGCCCCCGGGACGGGGCCTATGGCTACACCTTC	TRBV7-2	medium-sized	TRBJ1-2	-
CAISETSGRYNEQFF	TGTGCCATCAGTGAAACTAGCGGGAGATACAATGAGCAGTTCTTC	TRBV10-3	many	TRBJ2-1	TRBD2
CASSSTGDEQFF	TGTGCCAGCAGCTCTACAGGGGATGAGCAGTTCTTC	TRBV28	many	TRBJ2-1	TRBD1
CASSQVAGGRNSPLHF	TGTGCCAGCAGCCAAGTGGCAGGGGGAAGGAATTCACCCCTCCACTTT	TRBV3-1	few	TRBJ1-6	TRBD1
CASSRGRSEETQYF	TGTGCCAGCAGTAGGGGACGTTCTGAAGAGACCCAGTACTTC	TRBV7-8	-	TRBJ2-5	-
CSAGGGTPGDYGYTF	TGCAGCGCCGGGGGAGGGACCCCCGGCGACTATGGCTACACCTTC	TRBV29-1	many	TRBJ1-2	-
CASSPREGVVGNTIYF	TGTGCCAGCAGCCCTCGAGAAGGGGTGGTAGGGAACACCATATATTTT	TRBV9	many	TRBJ1-3	-
CSARPSWDPGQYF	TGCAGTGCTAGACCGTCTTGGGATCCAGGGCAGTACTTC	TRBV20-1	many	TRBJ2-7	-
CASSSLGLAGRPPRYNEQFF	TGTGCCAGCAGCTCCCTGGGACTAGCGGGGCGACCACCACGTTACAATGAGCAGTTCTTC	TRBV21-1	many	TRBJ2-1	-
CASNLLAVNYGYTF	TGTGCCAGCAATCTCCTCGCAGTTAACTATGGCTACACCTTC	TRBV2	many	TRBJ1-2	-
CASSVAGDTGELFF	TGTGCCAGCAGTGTGGCGGGAGACACCGGGGAGCTGTTTTTT	TRBV6-2/TRBV6-3	many	TRBJ2-2	TRBD2
CASSLDSGRAQEQFF	TGCGCCAGCAGCTTGGATAGCGGGAGGGCCCAGGAGCAGTTCTTC	TRBV5-1	many	TRBJ2-1	TRBD2
CASSQDLAGGTDTQYF	TGCGCCAGCAGCCAAGATCTAGCGGGAGGAACAGATACGCAGTATTTT	TRBV4-3	many	TRBJ2-3	TRBD2
CASSLGSGFDEQYF	TGTGCCAGCAGCTTAGGATCGGGGTTCGACGAGCAGTACTTC	TRBV7-9	many	TRBJ2-7	-
CASSTTGQGLGSGANVLTF	TGTGCCAGCAGTACGACGGGACAGGGTTTAGGGTCTGGGGCCAACGTCCTGACTTTC	TRBV12-3/TRBV12-4	few	TRBJ2-6	TRBD1
CASSLAQGSTEAFF	TGTGCCAGCAGCTTAGCGCAAGGGAGCACTGAAGCTTTCTTT	TRBV7-8	many	TRBJ1-1	-
CASSLKGQKNIQYF	TGTGCCAGCAGCTTAAAGGGACAAAAAAACATTCAGTACTTC	TRBV7-9	medium-sized	TRBJ2-4	-
CASSQEWGQGHYGYTF	TGCGCCAGCAGCCAAGAGTGGGGCCAGGGGCACTATGGCTACACCTTC	TRBV4-3	medium-sized	TRBJ1-2	-
CASSSSGPSSYEQYF	TGTGCCAGCAGTTCTAGCGGCCCGAGCTCCTACGAGCAGTACTTC	TRBV28	many	TRBJ2-7	TRBD2
CASSPLDPSGNEQFF	TGTGCCAGCAGCCCCTTGGACCCGTCTGGCAATGAGCAGTTCTTC	TRBV9	many	TRBJ2-1	-
CASSYSRGVSTEAFF	TGTGCCAGCAGTTACTCGAGGGGGGTTAGTACTGAAGCTTTCTTT	TRBV6-5	many	TRBJ1-1	-
CSAREGQGRGEKLFF	TGCAGTGCTAGAGAGGGGCAGGGGAGGGGTGAAAAACTGTTTTTT	TRBV20-1	-	TRBJ1-4	-
CASSYQGVAKNIQYF	TGTGCCAGCAGTTACCAGGGAGTAGCCAAAAACATTCAGTACTTC	TRBV6-2/TRBV6-3	few	TRBJ2-4	-
CAWSRGSEGKAFF	TGTGCCTGGAGTCGGGGAAGCGAAGGGAAAGCTTTCTTT	TRBV30	many	TRBJ1-1	-
CSAAGQPSYEQYF	TGCAGTGCTGCGGGACAACCCTCCTACGAGCAGTACTTC	TRBV20-1	many	TRBJ2-7	-
CASRSHSNTEAFF	TGTGCCAGCAGATCCCATTCGAACACTGAAGCTTTCTTT	TRBV7-9	many	TRBJ1-1	-
CASRTPIAGVPYEQYF	TGTGCCAGCAGGACGCCGATAGCGGGAGTTCCCTACGAGCAGTACTTC	TRBV6-2/TRBV6-3	many	TRBJ2-7	TRBD2
CASSYSENVRNTEAFF	TGTGCCAGCAGTTACTCTGAGAATGTGAGGAACACTGAAGCTTTCTTT	TRBV6-5	many	TRBJ1-1	-
CSGTRGDGSYEQYF	TGCAGCGGGACCCGGGGGGACGGTTCCTACGAGCAGTACTTC	TRBV29-1	many	TRBJ2-7	TRBD2
CASSATGSNYPQHF	TGTGCCAGTAGTGCAACAGGGTCAAATTATCCCCAGCATTTT	TRBV19	-	TRBJ1-5	-
CASSHLGAGRTYEQYF	TGTGCCAGCAGCCATCTCGGGGCAGGAAGAACCTACGAGCAGTACTTC	TRBV28	-	TRBJ2-7	-
CASSPSTALNTEAFF	TGTGCCAGCTCACCATCGACAGCACTGAACACTGAAGCTTTCTTT	TRBV18	many	TRBJ1-1	-
CASSYGLASYNEQFF	TGTGCCAGCAGTTACGGGCTAGCCTCCTACAATGAGCAGTTCTTC	TRBV6-2/TRBV6-3	-	TRBJ2-1	-
CSAWERGAVNEKLFF	TGCAGTGCCTGGGAAAGAGGAGCGGTTAATGAAAAACTGTTTTTT	TRBV20-1	many	TRBJ1-4	-
CASSETGQPNEKLFF	TGTGCCAGCAGTGAGACGGGACAGCCTAATGAAAAACTGTTTTTT	TRBV28	many	TRBJ1-4	TRBD1
CASRGRQGRNTEAFF	TGTGCCAGCAGAGGTAGACAGGGGAGAAACACTGAAGCTTTCTTT	TRBV6-5	many	TRBJ1-1	TRBD1
CASSLDGRHEQFF	TGTGCCAGCAGCTTAGATGGTAGACATGAGCAGTTCTTC	TRBV7-2	many	TRBJ2-1	-
CASSLELAGNEQFF	TGTGCCAGCAGCTTAGAACTAGCGGGCAATGAGCAGTTCTTC	TRBV11-2	many	TRBJ2-1	TRBD2
CSVVVTKPHLSSGANVLTF	TGCAGCGTTGTGGTGACGAAACCACACCTGAGTTCTGGGGCCAACGTCCTGACTTTC	TRBV29-1	many	TRBJ2-6	-